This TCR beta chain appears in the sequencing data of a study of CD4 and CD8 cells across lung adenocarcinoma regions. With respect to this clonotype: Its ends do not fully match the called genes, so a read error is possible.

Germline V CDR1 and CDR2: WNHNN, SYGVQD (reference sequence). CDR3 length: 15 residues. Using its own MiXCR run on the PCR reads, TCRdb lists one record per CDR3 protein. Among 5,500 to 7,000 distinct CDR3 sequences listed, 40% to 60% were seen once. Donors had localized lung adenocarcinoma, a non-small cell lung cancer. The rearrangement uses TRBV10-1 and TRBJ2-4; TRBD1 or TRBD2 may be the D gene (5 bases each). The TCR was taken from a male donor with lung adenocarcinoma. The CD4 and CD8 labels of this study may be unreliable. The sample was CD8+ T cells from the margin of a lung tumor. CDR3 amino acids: CARLPGRRAKNTQYF. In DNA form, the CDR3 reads TGCGCCCGCTTGCCGGGGCGGAGAGCCAAAAACACTCAGTATTTC.